Listed below are T cell receptor beta chains from one sample, sequenced in a study of chemoradiotherapy in HPV16-positive cancers. Generated by immunoSEQ multiplex PCR, the TCRdb table keeps only in-frame clones and is missing some. This sample has almost 5,500 clones; about 79% occur once, and the top ten carry roughly 30%. Collection took place from a patient who underwent chemoradiotherapy. The origin of the receptors is a human donor with HPV-associated anogenital cancer. CDR3s include the opening cysteine and the closing phenylalanine or tryptophan. The D gene is left open where the match is weak. A clone size is listed for some rows: how often the clone was seen (once, few, many), or a class if it is expanded.

d_call | j_call | v_call | clone_size | cdr3_aa | cdr3_nt
. | TRBJ2-7 | TRBV15 | few | CATSERTDSSYEQYF | TGTGCCACCAGCGAACGGACGGATTCCTCCTACGAGCAGTACTTC
TRBD2 | TRBJ2-5 | TRBV5-4 | . | CASSAGGLDTWLEETQYF | TGTGCCAGCAGCGCGGGGGGGTTGGACACTTGGTTAGAAGAGACCCAGTACTTC
TRBD2 | TRBJ2-5 | TRBV30 | . | CAWGTGGGLAGVKETQYF | TGTGCCTGGGGGACAGGGGGGGGACTAGCGGGAGTAAAAGAGACCCAGTACTTC
. | TRBJ1-1 | TRBV19 | . | CASSANTNTEAFF | TGTGCCAGTAGTGCTAACACGAACACTGAAGCTTTCTTT
. | TRBJ2-5 | TRBV4-3 | . | CASSPDWLAGETQYF | TGCGCCAGCAGCCCCGATTGGTTGGCAGGAGAGACCCAGTACTTC
TRBD2 | TRBJ2-5 | TRBV28 | . | CASSIILAGGETQYF | TGTGCCAGCAGTATAATTCTAGCGGGGGGGGAGACCCAGTACTTC
. | TRBJ1-2 | TRBV4-1 | . | CASSQELVASIYGYTF | TGCGCCAGCAGCCAGGAGCTGGTGGCCAGTATCTATGGCTACACCTTC
. | TRBJ1-6 | TRBV28 | . | CASHPRGVSENSPLHF | TGTGCCAGTCACCCGCGGGGCGTTTCGGAGAATTCACCCCTCCACTTT
. | TRBJ1-1 | TRBV5-1 | . | CASSLSGGLNTEAFF | TGCGCCAGCAGCTTGTCGGGGGGGTTGAACACTGAAGCTTTCTTT
. | TRBJ1-2 | TRBV7-8 | few | CASSFHPPRQVNGYGYTF | TGTGCCAGCAGCTTTCATCCTCCTCGACAGGTTAACGGCTATGGCTACACCTTC
. | TRBJ1-6 | TRBV15 | . | CATSRERESPLHF | TGTGCCACCAGCAGAGAAAGGGAATCACCCCTCCACTTT
. | TRBJ2-3 | TRBV2 | . | CASLRGGAATDTQYF | TGTGCCAGCTTGAGGGGGGGGGCCGCGACAGATACGCAGTATTTT
. | TRBJ2-3 | TRBV6-1 | few | CASSARGGGRDTQYF | TGTGCCAGCAGCGCCCGGGGCGGGGGCAGGGATACGCAGTATTTT
. | TRBJ2-3 | TRBV18 | . | CASSPGTLSTDTQYF | TGTGCCAGCTCACCCGGGACTCTTTCCACAGATACGCAGTATTTT
. | TRBJ2-7 | TRBV7-7 | . | CASSLGPNYEQYF | TGTGCCAGCAGCTTAGGGCCTAACTACGAGCAGTACTTC
TRBD1 | TRBJ2-2 | TRBV29-1 | once | CSVALSPGTGATGELFF | TGCAGCGTGGCCCTTTCTCCCGGGACAGGGGCCACCGGGGAGCTGTTTTTT
. | TRBJ2-3 | TRBV21-1 | once | CASSKADSTLQGTQYF | TGTGCCAGCAGCAAAGCTGATTCAACCCTTCAAGGTACGCAGTATTTT
. | TRBJ1-2 | TRBV5-1 | few | CASSLDGKGYTF | TGCGCCAGCAGCTTGGATGGGAAAGGCTACACCTTC
. | TRBJ1-2 | TRBV28 | once | CASSLEGVTYGYTF | TGTGCCAGCAGTTTAGAGGGGGTGACCTATGGCTACACCTTC
. | TRBJ2-7 | TRBV18 | . | CASSLGDPTSYEQYF | TGTGCCAGCTCCTTGGGGGACCCGACCTCCTACGAGCAGTACTTC
. | TRBJ2-7 | TRBV7-9 | once | CASSLIGGTYEQYF | TGTGCCAGCAGCTTAATTGGGGGAACCTACGAGCAGTACTTC
. | TRBJ1-4 | TRBV7-9 | once | CASSLNVRLNEKLFF | TGTGCCAGCAGCTTAAATGTCAGACTTAATGAAAAACTGTTTTTT
. | TRBJ2-1 | TRBV5-1 | few | CASSSRDGSSYNEQFF | TGCGCCAGCAGCTCGAGGGACGGAAGCTCCTACAATGAGCAGTTCTTC
. | TRBJ1-2 | TRBV28 | . | CASGDSNYGYTF | TGTGCCAGCGGTGACAGCAACTATGGCTACACCTTC
TRBD1 | TRBJ1-2 | TRBV15 | . | CATSPAPGDRGFLIYGYTF | TGTGCCACCTCCCCGGCCCCCGGGGACAGGGGGTTTTTAATCTATGGCTACACCTTC
TRBD1 | TRBJ1-1 | TRBV5-1 | . | CASSLDRGRGGTEAFF | TGCGCCAGCAGCTTGGACAGGGGGCGCGGGGGCACTGAAGCTTTCTTT
. | TRBJ1-5 | TRBV4-1 | few | CASSQDQGSNQPQHF | TGCGCCAGCAGCCAAGATCAGGGAAGCAATCAGCCCCAGCATTTT
. | TRBJ2-3 | TRBV19 | few | CATKGGVQTGGTQYF | TGTGCCACCAAAGGGGGGGTCCAGACGGGAGGTACGCAGTATTTT
. | TRBJ2-3 | TRBV7-3 | . | CASSLMAGRDTQYF | TGTGCCAGCAGCTTAATGGCGGGCCGAGATACGCAGTATTTT
TRBD2 | TRBJ2-2 | TRBV7-2 | . | CASSLVAGGIGELFF | TGTGCCAGCAGCTTAGTTGCGGGAGGGATCGGGGAGCTGTTTTTT
TRBD1 | TRBJ2-4 | TRBV27 | . | CASKTGVAKNIQYF | TGTGCCAGCAAAACAGGGGTCGCCAAAAACATTCAGTACTTC
TRBD2 | TRBJ2-1 | TRBV9 | . | CASSLQRGGYNEQFF | TGTGCCAGCAGCCTCCAACGGGGGGGCTACAATGAGCAGTTCTTC
TRBD1 | TRBJ1-2 | TRBV18 | few | CASSPGQTNYGYTF | TGTGCCAGCTCACCGGGACAGACTAACTATGGCTACACCTTC